The 3 T cell receptor beta chains given below trace back to one sample, sequenced in a study of control samples from healthy donors and cancer patients (dated by TCRdb to 2020 to 2021). Library construction relied on the immunoSEQ multiplex PCR assay. In TCRdb, the immuneACCESS table is reduced to in-frame sequences with V and J assigned. These tables do not hold every clone; where another copy was compared, an unresolved V gene accounts for under half, and the others remain unexplained. This sample is represented by 130,000 or so clones; roughly nine tenths of them were singletons. The ten largest make up about 7.6% of the sample. The material sequenced was blood. Every receptor here comes from a man aged 18-30 years in good health.

The chain joins TRBV27 to TRBJ2-2, with a possible D match to TRBD2 (7 bases). The V gene's germline CDR1 is MNHEY and CDR2 SMNVEV (reference sequence). The CDR3 totals 16 residues. V lost 7 bases and J lost 4, with 19 bases in between. The CDR3 spells CASTGLGGAGTGELFF. The CDR3 region has the DNA TGTGCCAGCACTGGCCTGGGGGGGGCCGGCACCGGGGAGCTGTTTTTT.

This clone was observed once. The rearrangement links TRBV5-1 to TRBJ2-1; TRBD2 is a possible D gene (5 bases). Germline V gene lookup returns CDR1 SGHRS and CDR2 YFSETQ. This CDR3 region has 15 residues. The V end was cut by 4 bases, the J end by 5 bases, with 16 bases between. The CDR3 loop reads CASSLPAEGNNEQFF. The CDR3 bases are TGCGCCAGCAGCCTTCCGGCAGAGGGCAACAATGAGCAGTTCTTC.

The J gene is TRBJ2-2, the V gene TRBV13; 8 bases align to TRBD1. The V gene end was trimmed by 5 bases and the J gene end by 6 bases; junction bases not matched to a gene: 5. The CDR3 is 14 amino acids. The germline V gene encodes CDR1 PRHDT and CDR2 FYEKMQ (reference sequence). The CDR3 DNA follows: TGTGCCAGCAGCCTCGGACAGGGACCCGGGGAGCTGTTTTTT. Amino acids: CASSLGQGPGELFF. Using reference TRBV13 and TRBJ2-2 for the parts outside the CDR3, the full variable domain is AAGVIQSPRHLIKEKRETATLKCYPIPRHDTVYWYQQGPGQDPQFLISFYEKMQSDKGSIPDRFSAQQFSDYHSELNMSSLELGDSALYFCASSLGQGPGELFFGEGSRLTVL.